This T cell receptor (beta chain) was observed in a study of human T cells and chemical hapten exposure. Findings and limits, study-wide: Because all patients had alopecia, their immune responses might differ from healthy ones.

TCRdb itself ran the RACE reads through MiXCR, one entry per CDR3 protein. The repertoire holds some 110,000 distinct CDR3 sequences, with 30% to 35% as singletons. Time point defined: patch test 3, about 24 weeks after DPC sensitization. Treatment described: therapeutic diphenylcyclopropenone sensitization with weekly scalp DPC. Sample donors consisted of patients with alopecia, aged 18 to 70 years, who were suitable for DPC. This clonotype is labeled as medium-sized (0.01 to 0.1%). What it binds is unknown. Sequencing was performed on whole blood, taken in connection with sensitization to the hapten diphenylcyclopropenone (DPC). This sequence originates from a man aged 35 to 55 with alopecia areata. Some clones in this sample may be carry-over from other donors' samples.

The CDR3 coding sequence is TGTGCCAGCAGCCCGACGGCCCCGAACACCGGGGAGCTGTTTTTT. Protein sequence: CASSPTAPNTGELFF. V usage is TRBV7-9 and J usage is TRBJ2-2; D unresolved. V lost 5 bases and J lost 0, with 10 bases in between. Germline lookup yields CDR1 SEHNR and CDR2 FQNEAQ (reference sequence). The CDR3 is made up of 15 amino acids.